Below are 31 T cell receptor beta chains sequenced from a single sample in a study of blood T cell repertoires in COVID-19. The table came from immunoSEQ multiplex PCR; TCRdb's copy has only in-frame clones and leaves some out. The sample yields 99,000 or so clones, about 89% seen once. Specimen: peripheral blood. Receptors originate from a human donor in a cohort sampled during active COVID-19.

The CDR3 DNA reads TGCGCCAGCAGCTTGGGGGGACAGAACCAAGAGACCCAGTACTTC. It yields the protein CASSLGGQNQETQYF. The chain is built from TRBV5-1 and TRBJ2-5; the match to TRBD1 covers 7 bases. This CDR3 comprises 15 residues. V was clipped by 0 bases and J by 0 bases; unmatched bases: 2. Germline V CDR1 and CDR2: SGHRS, YFSETQ.

The chain couples TRBV3-1 (or the pseudogene TRBV3-2) to TRBJ1-4; 10 bases map to TRBD1. CDR1 is LGHDT, CDR2 YNNKEL, per germline (reference sequence). This CDR3 spans 16 amino acids. With V trimmed by 0 bases and J by 5 bases, 3 bases remained unmatched. The CDR3 loop reads CASSQEPGQGNEKLFF. CDR3 nucleotides: TGTGCCAGCAGCCAAGAGCCGGGACAGGGGAATGAAAAACTGTTTTTT.

V gene TRBV19 combines with J gene TRBJ2-7; D call uncertain. The V end was cut by 5 bases, the J end by 6 bases, with 17 bases between. CDR1 is LNHDA, CDR2 SQIVND, per germline (reference sequence). This CDR3 has 14 residues. The CDR3 DNA reads as TGTGCCAGTAGTCTCCCAAGACCCGACTCCGAGCAGTACTTC. Translation: CASSLPRPDSEQYF.

The chain links TRBV4-3 to TRBJ2-3; possibly TRBD1 for D (5 bases). The CDR3 is made up of 16 amino acids. CDR1 is LGHNA and CDR2 is YSLEER in the germline V gene. Trimming removed 0 bases from V and 6 bases from J, with 16 bases in between. CDR3 in DNA: TGCGCCAGCAGCCAAGACCCACCAGGGAAGGCTGATACGCAGTATTTT. Its protein product is CASSQDPPGKADTQYF.

The genes are TRBV27 and TRBJ2-7; 7 nucleotides line up with TRBD1. With V trimmed by 4 bases and J by 5 bases, 11 bases remained unmatched. This CDR3 is built from 15 residues. In germline, CDR1 is MNHEY, CDR2 SMNVEV (reference sequence). The CDR3 loop reads CASSYRGRVGHEQYF. The CDR3 coding sequence is TGTGCCAGCAGTTACAGGGGCCGCGTTGGGCACGAGCAGTACTTC.

V usage is TRBV14 and J usage is TRBJ2-7, with D possibly being TRBD1 (5 bases). In germline, CDR1 is SGHDN, CDR2 FVKESK. CDR3 size: 11 residues. Trimming left V 4 bases short and J 4 bases short, with 5 bases between. The CDR3 loop reads CASSRQYEQYF. The CDR3 region has the DNA TGTGCCAGCAGCCGACAGTACGAGCAGTACTTC.

The rearrangement joins TRBV5-4 to TRBJ2-7, with 13 bases aligning to TRBD2. This CDR3 region has 15 residues. The trim removed 4 bases at V and 7 bases at J, leaving 8 bases unmatched. CDR1 and CDR2 from the germline V gene are SGHNT and YYREEE (reference sequence). The DNA of the CDR3 is TGTGCCAGCAGCCCCGGACTAGCGGGAGCTTGGGAGCAGTACTTC. This translates into CASSPGLAGAWEQYF.

The V call is TRBV4-2, the J call TRBJ1-2; D not certain. The CDR3 has 16 amino acids. The V gene lost 1 base and the J gene lost 5 bases, with 17 bases spanning the gap. The V gene's germline CDR1 is LGHNA and CDR2 YNFKEQ. CDR3 loop: CASSQGSASREYGYTF. CDR3 coding DNA: TGTGCCAGCAGCCAAGGATCTGCAAGTAGGGAGTATGGCTACACCTTC.

This chain links TRBV28 with TRBJ2-5; 9 positions match TRBD2. CDR1 is MDHEN, CDR2 SYDVKM, per germline. V trimming: 1 base; J trimming: 5 bases; junction bases outside the gene matches: 2. The CDR3 is made up of 14 amino acids. This CDR3 reads CASSLLLAGETQYF. Here the CDR3 DNA reads TGTGCCAGCAGTTTATTACTAGCGGGTGAGACCCAGTACTTC.

This chain connects TRBV9 to TRBJ2-2; possibly TRBD1 for D (5 bases). The CDR3 is 13 amino acids. In germline, CDR1 is SGDLS, CDR2 YYNGEE. V lost 6 bases, J lost 0 bases, and 6 bases lay in between. CDR3 DNA sequence: TGTGCCAGCAAGGGGACGAACACCGGGGAGCTGTTTTTT. Residues: CASKGTNTGELFF.

The J gene is TRBJ1-5, the V gene TRBV19; no clear D gene. Germline CDR1 is LNHDA and CDR2 is SQIVND (reference sequence). Trimming took off 7 bases at V and 0 bases at J, with 16 bases between the two ends. The CDR3 runs to 16 residues. For the CDR3, the DNA is TGTGCCAGTAATTGGGCCGTGGGCAATAGCAATCAGCCCCAGCATTTT. It codes for CASNWAVGNSNQPQHF.

This clone was counted once. This rearrangement joins TRBV6-2 or TRBV6-3 to TRBJ2-1, with D possibly matching TRBD1 (6 bases). Germline V CDR1 and CDR2: MNHEY, SVGEGT. This CDR3 comprises 15 residues. With 2 bases removed from V and 1 base from J, the gap between germline ends came to 9 bases. CDR3 DNA: TGTGCCAGCAGTTACCCCGGACAGTCCTACAATGAGCAGTTCTTC. It translates to CASSYPGQSYNEQFF.

The chain uses TRBV28 and TRBJ1-5, with 7 bases identical to TRBD1. The CDR3 runs to 14 residues. In germline, CDR1 is MDHEN, CDR2 SYDVKM. Unmatched junction bases numbered 7, after V lost 2 bases and J lost 9 bases. The CDR3 sequence is CASSLPGGPGPQHF. The CDR3 DNA sequence: TGTGCCAGCAGTTTACCAGGGGGGCCGGGGCCCCAGCATTTT.

CDR3 protein: CASSSLDRGTYNEQFF. As DNA, the CDR3 is TGTGCCAGCAGTTCCCTCGACAGGGGTACTTACAATGAGCAGTTCTTC. The chain recombines TRBV28 with TRBJ2-1; 8 bases agree with TRBD1. V lost 4 bases, J lost 4 bases, and 9 bases stayed unmatched. Germline CDR1 MDHEN, CDR2 SYDVKM. CDR3 length equals 16 residues.

The rearrangement joins TRBV2 to TRBJ2-6; 8 bases are a match to TRBD2. V shed 11 bases, J shed 3 bases, and the junction held 12 bases outside the gene matches. This CDR3 contains 16 residues. Germline V lookup: CDR1 SNHLY, CDR2 FYNNEI. CDR3 residues: CACLARGGFGANVLTF. The CDR3 DNA reads TGTGCCTGTCTTGCCCGGGGGGGCTTTGGGGCCAACGTCCTGACTTTC.

V is TRBV30 and J is TRBJ2-3; D possibly corresponds to TRBD1 (5 bases). Germline V gene sequence: CDR1 GTSNPN, CDR2 SVGIG (reference sequence). Trimming removed 0 bases at V and 1 base at J, with 14 bases between. The CDR3 length is 16 residues. The CDR3 protein is CAWSVAWGEGTDTQYF. For the CDR3, the DNA is TGTGCCTGGAGTGTAGCGTGGGGCGAGGGCACAGATACGCAGTATTTT.

This rearrangement joins TRBV28 to TRBJ1-1; 7 nucleotides align to TRBD1. V was clipped by 6 bases and J by 3 bases; unmatched bases: 4. Germline loops: CDR1 MDHEN, CDR2 SYDVKM. This CDR3 region has 13 residues. The CDR3 nucleotides read TGTGCCAGCAGGCTGGACAGGCACACTGAAGCTTTCTTT. Amino acid sequence: CASRLDRHTEAFF.

The CDR3, as DNA: TGTGCCAGCAAAGTGGGACAGGCTAACGATGAGCAGTTCTTC. Protein sequence: CASKVGQANDEQFF. The chain carries TRBV6-5 and TRBJ2-1; 8 bases are a match to TRBD1. The length of the CDR3 is 14 residues. Germline V CDR1 and CDR2: MNHEY, SVGAGI. Trimming removed 7 bases from V and 8 bases from J; junction bases left unmatched: 10.

The chain links TRBV6-5 to TRBJ1-1; D not resolved. Deletions cut 4 bases from V and 11 bases from J, with 20 bases between. Per the germline V gene, CDR1 is MNHEY and CDR2 is SVGAGI. This CDR3 comprises 14 residues. This CDR3 is CASSSTFREEPAFF. The CDR3 bases are TGTGCCAGCAGTTCGACGTTTCGGGAAGAACCGGCTTTCTTT.

V gene TRBV28 combines with J gene TRBJ2-5; 7 nucleotides agree with TRBD2. Trimming removed 5 bases from V and 0 bases from J; junction bases left unmatched: 3. This CDR3 contains 14 residues. Germline V lookup: CDR1 MDHEN, CDR2 SYDVKM. Written as DNA, the CDR3 is TGTGCCAGCAGTGGAGCGGGGTACCAAGAGACCCAGTACTTC. Protein sequence: CASSGAGYQETQYF.

V and J are TRBV9 and TRBJ2-2; no reliable D call. The CDR3 contains 15 residues. Per the germline V gene, CDR1 is SGDLS and CDR2 is YYNGEE. Trimming cost V 0 bases and J 2 bases, with 8 bases left between them. CDR3 amino acids: CASSVEPLNTGELFF. The CDR3 coding sequence is TGTGCCAGCAGCGTAGAGCCACTCAACACCGGGGAGCTGTTTTTT.

This chain joins TRBV27 and TRBJ1-1; 10 bases are a match to TRBD1. After removal of 4 bases from V and 5 bases from J, the junction contained 7 bases not matched to a gene. This CDR3 is built from 15 residues. CDR1 and CDR2 (germline): MNHEY, SMNVEV (reference sequence). The CDR3 DNA follows: TGTGCCAGCAGTTCGCGACAGGGGGCAAATACTGAAGCTTTCTTT. Translating it yields CASSSRQGANTEAFF.

V usage is TRBV7-9 and J usage is TRBJ1-4; TRBD1 matches 10 bases. The CDR3 extends over 14 amino acids. Germline trimming cut 5 bases from V and 11 bases from J; bases unmatched to any gene: 8. The germline gives CDR1 SEHNR, CDR2 FQNEAQ (reference sequence). In DNA, the CDR3 is TGTGCCAGCAGCCAGGACAGGGGGGACGTGAAACTGTTTTTT. Translating it yields CASSQDRGDVKLFF. Using reference TRBV7-9 and TRBJ1-4 for the parts outside the CDR3, the full variable domain is DTGVSQNPRHKITKRGQNVTFRCDPISEHNRLYWYRQTLGQGPEFLTYFQNEAQLEKSRLLSDRFSAERPKGSFSTLEIQRTEQGDSAMYLCASSQDRGDVKLFFGSGTQLSVL.

The chain couples TRBV12-3 or TRBV12-4 to TRBJ2-7, with 7 bases aligning to TRBD2. The trim removed 5 bases at V and 6 bases at J, leaving 4 bases unmatched. The CDR3 spans 12 residues. The CDR3 nucleotides read TGTGCCAGCAGTCTCACGGGGGGCGAGCAGTACTTC. Encoded protein: CASSLTGGEQYF.

The chain joins TRBV11-2 to TRBJ2-3; weak D call: TRBD2 (6 bases). V gave up 5 bases and J gave up 2 bases, with 14 bases separating them. This CDR3 has 15 residues. The germline CDR1 and CDR2 sequences are SGHAT and FQNNGV. This CDR3 reads CASSLRLDYTDTQYF. The CDR3 nucleotides are TGTGCCAGCAGCCTCAGACTAGACTACACAGATACGCAGTATTTT.

The gene calls are TRBV9 and TRBJ2-2, with D possibly TRBD2 on 6 matching bases. CDR3 length: 15 amino acids. Germline V lookup: CDR1 SGDLS, CDR2 YYNGEE. Trimming left V 0 bases short and J 7 bases short, with 13 bases between. In nucleotides, the CDR3 is TGTGCCAGCAGCGTAGCTTCGGGAGTTGACGGGGAGCTGTTTTTT. Its translation: CASSVASGVDGELFF.

This clone turned up a few times. The rearrangement links TRBV10-3 to TRBJ1-5; 8 nucleotides agree with TRBD1. The CDR3 is 18 amino acids. CDR1 ENHRY and CDR2 SYGVKD come from the germline V gene. V lost 0 bases and J lost 2; bases outside the gene matches: 9. In DNA form, the CDR3 reads TGTGCCATCAGTGAGTCCAGGACAGGGAACATTCGCAATCAGCCCCAGCATTTT. Residues: CAISESRTGNIRNQPQHF.

The V gene is TRBV5-4, the J gene TRBJ2-5; 7 bases agree with TRBD2. V lost 4 bases and J lost 3; bases outside the gene matches: 9. Germline V gene data show CDR1 as SGHNT and CDR2 as YYREEE (reference sequence). CDR3 length: 15 residues. CDR3 sequence reads: CASSQGRTREETQYF. The CDR3 DNA is TGTGCCAGCAGCCAAGGACGGACTAGAGAAGAGACCCAGTACTTC.

The J gene is TRBJ2-2, the V gene TRBV10-3; tentative D call: TRBD1 (6 bases). V was clipped by 5 bases and J by 3 bases, with 16 bases between them. The CDR3 has 16 amino acids. Germline CDR1 is ENHRY and CDR2 is SYGVKD. CDR3 DNA: TGTGCCATCAGTCGAGAGACAGGAGCCGACACCGGGGAGCTGTTTTTT. This sequence encodes CAISRETGADTGELFF.

This chain connects TRBV24-1 to TRBJ2-1; a weak D match, TRBD1 (6 bases). The CDR3 covers 13 residues. V shed 3 bases and J shed 7 bases, with 9 bases lying between them. The germline CDR1 and CDR2 sequences are KGHDR and SFDVKD. In DNA form, the CDR3 reads TGTGCCACCAGTGATCCCGGACAGAATGAGCAGTTCTTC. It specifies CATSDPGQNEQFF.

V gene TRBV28 combines with J gene TRBJ2-5, with TRBD1 identical over 7 bases. V gave up 4 bases and J gave up 5 bases; unmatched junction bases: 7. This CDR3 has 14 residues. Germline loops: CDR1 MDHEN, CDR2 SYDVKM. DNA of the CDR3: TGTGCCAGCAGTTACCGACAGGGCGTGGAGACCCAGTACTTC. Translating it yields CASSYRQGVETQYF. The complete variable domain, with remaining parts taken from reference TRBV28 and TRBJ2-5, reads DVKVTQSSRYLVKRTGEKVFLECVQDMDHENMFWYRQDPGLGLRLIYFSYDVKMKEKGDIPEGYSVSREKKERFSLILESASTNQTSMYLCASSYRQGVETQYFGPGTRLLVL.